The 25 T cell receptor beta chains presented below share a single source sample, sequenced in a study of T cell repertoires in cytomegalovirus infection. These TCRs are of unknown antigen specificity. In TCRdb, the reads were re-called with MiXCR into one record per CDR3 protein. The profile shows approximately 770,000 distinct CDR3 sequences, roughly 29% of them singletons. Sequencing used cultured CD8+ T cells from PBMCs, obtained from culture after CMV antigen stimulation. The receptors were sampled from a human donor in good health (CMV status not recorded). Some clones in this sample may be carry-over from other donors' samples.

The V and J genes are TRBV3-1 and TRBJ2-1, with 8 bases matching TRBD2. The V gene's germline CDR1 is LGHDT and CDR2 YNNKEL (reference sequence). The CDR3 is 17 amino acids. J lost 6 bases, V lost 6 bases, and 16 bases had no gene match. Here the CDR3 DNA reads TGTGCCAGCAGTTTTAGTAGAACCCTCGGGGGGGCCAATGAGCAGTTCTTC. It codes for CASSFSRTLGGANEQFF.

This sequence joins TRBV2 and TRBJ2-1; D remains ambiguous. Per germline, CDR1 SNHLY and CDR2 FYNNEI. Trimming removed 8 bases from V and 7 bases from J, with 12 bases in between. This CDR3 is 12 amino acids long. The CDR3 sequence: CASWKVENEQFF. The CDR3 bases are TGTGCCAGCTGGAAGGTCGAGAATGAGCAGTTCTTC.

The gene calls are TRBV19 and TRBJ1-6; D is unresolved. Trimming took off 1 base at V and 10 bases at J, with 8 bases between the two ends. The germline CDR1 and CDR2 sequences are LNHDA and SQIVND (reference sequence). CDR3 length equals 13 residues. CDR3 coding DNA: TGTGCCAGTAGTATAGGTGGAGGCTCACCCCTCCACTTT. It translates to CASSIGGGSPLHF. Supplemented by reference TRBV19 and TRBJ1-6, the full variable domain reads DGGITQSPKYLFRKEGQNVTLSCEQNLNHDAMYWYRQDPGQGLRLIYYSQIVNDFQKGDIAEGYSVSREKKESFPLTVTSAQKNPTAFYLCASSIGGGSPLHFGNGTRLTVT.

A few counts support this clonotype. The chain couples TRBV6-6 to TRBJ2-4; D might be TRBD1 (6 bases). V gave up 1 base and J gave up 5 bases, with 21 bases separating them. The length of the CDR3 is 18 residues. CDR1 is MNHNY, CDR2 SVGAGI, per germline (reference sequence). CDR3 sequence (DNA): TGTGCCAGCAGTTACTTGTCGGATACGGGACGGACAGAAAACATTCAGTACTTC. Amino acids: CASSYLSDTGRTENIQYF.

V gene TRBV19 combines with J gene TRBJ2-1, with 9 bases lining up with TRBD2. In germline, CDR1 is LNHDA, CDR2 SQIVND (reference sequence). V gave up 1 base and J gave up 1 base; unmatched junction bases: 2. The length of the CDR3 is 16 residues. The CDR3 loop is CASSIVSGGSYNEQFF. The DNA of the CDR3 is TGTGCCAGTAGTATAGTTAGCGGGGGATCCTACAATGAGCAGTTCTTC.

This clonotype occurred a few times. CDR3 sequence (DNA): TGTGCCAGCAGCTTGGAGGGGTCTGTTCAGTACTTC. Translated: CASSLEGSVQYF. This chain links TRBV5-4 with TRBJ2-4; D might be TRBD1 (5 bases). Trimming removed 0 bases at V and 11 bases at J, with 9 bases between. Germline V gene lookup returns CDR1 SGHNT and CDR2 YYREEE (reference sequence). This CDR3 is 12 amino acids long.

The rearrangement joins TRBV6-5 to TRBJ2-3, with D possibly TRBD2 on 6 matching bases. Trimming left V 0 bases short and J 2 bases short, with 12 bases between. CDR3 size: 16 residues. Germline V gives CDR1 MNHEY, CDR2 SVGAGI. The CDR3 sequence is CASSYSGGGDTDTQYF. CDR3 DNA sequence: TGTGCCAGCAGTTACTCAGGCGGAGGGGACACAGATACGCAGTATTTT.

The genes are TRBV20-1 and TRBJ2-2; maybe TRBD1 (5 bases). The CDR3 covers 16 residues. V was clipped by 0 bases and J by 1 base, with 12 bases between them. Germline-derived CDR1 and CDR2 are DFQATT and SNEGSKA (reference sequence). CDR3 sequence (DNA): TGCAGTGCTAGAGACCCTAATGACAGGAACACCGGGGAGCTGTTTTTT. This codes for CSARDPNDRNTGELFF.

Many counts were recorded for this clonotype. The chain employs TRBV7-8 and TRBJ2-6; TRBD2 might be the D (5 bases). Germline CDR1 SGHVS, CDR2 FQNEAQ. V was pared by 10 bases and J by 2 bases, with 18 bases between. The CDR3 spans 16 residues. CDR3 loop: CAIDPPEGAGANVLTF. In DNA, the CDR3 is TGTGCCATCGACCCACCAGAGGGAGCTGGGGCCAACGTCCTGACTTTC.

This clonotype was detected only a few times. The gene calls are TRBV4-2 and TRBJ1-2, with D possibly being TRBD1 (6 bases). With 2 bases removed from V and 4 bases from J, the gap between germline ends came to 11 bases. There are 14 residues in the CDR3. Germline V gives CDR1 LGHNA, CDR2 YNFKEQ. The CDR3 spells CASSQITGPYGYTF. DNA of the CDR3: TGTGCCAGCAGCCAAATCACAGGGCCCTATGGCTACACCTTC.

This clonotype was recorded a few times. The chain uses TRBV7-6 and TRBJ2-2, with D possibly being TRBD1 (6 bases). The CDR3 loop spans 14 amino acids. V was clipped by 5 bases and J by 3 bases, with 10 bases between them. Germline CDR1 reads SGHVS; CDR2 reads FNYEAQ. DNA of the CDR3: TGTGCCAGCAGCACGGGACAATACACCGGGGAGCTGTTTTTT. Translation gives CASSTGQYTGELFF. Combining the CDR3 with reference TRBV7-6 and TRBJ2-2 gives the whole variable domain GAGVSQSPRYKVTKRGQDVALRCDPISGHVSLYWYRQALGQGPEFLTYFNYEAQQDKSGLPNDRFSAERPEGSISTLTIQRTEQRDSAMYRCASSTGQYTGELFFGEGSRLTVL.

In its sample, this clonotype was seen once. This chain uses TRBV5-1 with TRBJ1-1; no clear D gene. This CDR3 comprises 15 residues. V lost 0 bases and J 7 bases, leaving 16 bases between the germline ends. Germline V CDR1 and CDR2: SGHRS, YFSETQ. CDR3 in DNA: TGCGCCAGCAGCTTGGCTTATACGAACGTCGATGAAGCTTTCTTT. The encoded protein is CASSLAYTNVDEAFF. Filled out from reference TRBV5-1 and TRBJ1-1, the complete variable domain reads KAGVTQTPRYLIKTRGQQVTLSCSPISGHRSVSWYQQTPGQGLQFLFEYFSETQRNKGNFPGRFSGRQFSNSRSEMNVSTLELGDSALYLCASSLAYTNVDEAFFGQGTRLTVV.

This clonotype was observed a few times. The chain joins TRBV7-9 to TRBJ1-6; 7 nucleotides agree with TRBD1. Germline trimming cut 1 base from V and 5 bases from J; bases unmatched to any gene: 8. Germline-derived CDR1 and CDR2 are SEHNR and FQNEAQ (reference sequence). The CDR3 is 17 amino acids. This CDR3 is CASSLGTGVVDNSPLHF. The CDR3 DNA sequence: TGTGCCAGCAGCTTAGGAACAGGGGTGGTGGATAATTCACCCCTCCACTTT.

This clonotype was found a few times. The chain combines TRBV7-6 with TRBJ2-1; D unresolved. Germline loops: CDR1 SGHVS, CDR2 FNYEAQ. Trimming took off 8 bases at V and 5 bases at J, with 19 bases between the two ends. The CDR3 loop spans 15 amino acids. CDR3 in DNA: TGTGCCAGCGCCTCAGGACGCCCGAGTGACAATGAGCAGTTCTTC. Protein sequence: CASASGRPSDNEQFF. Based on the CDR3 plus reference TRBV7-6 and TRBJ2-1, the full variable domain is GAGVSQSPRYKVTKRGQDVALRCDPISGHVSLYWYRQALGQGPEFLTYFNYEAQQDKSGLPNDRFSAERPEGSISTLTIQRTEQRDSAMYRCASASGRPSDNEQFFGPGTRLTVL.

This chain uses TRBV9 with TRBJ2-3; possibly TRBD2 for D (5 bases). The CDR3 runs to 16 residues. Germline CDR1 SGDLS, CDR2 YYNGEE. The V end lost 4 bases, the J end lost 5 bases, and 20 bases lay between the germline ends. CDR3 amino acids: CASSPLVPLHIDTQYF. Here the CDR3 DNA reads TGTGCCAGCAGCCCACTAGTACCCCTACACATAGATACGCAGTATTTT.

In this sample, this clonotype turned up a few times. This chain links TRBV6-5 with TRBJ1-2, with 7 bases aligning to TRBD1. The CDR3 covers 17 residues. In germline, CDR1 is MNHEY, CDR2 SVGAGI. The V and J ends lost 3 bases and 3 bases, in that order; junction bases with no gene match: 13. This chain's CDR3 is CASSYTIGGELYYGYTF. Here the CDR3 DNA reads TGTGCCAGCAGTTATACCATAGGGGGCGAGCTCTACTATGGCTACACCTTC.

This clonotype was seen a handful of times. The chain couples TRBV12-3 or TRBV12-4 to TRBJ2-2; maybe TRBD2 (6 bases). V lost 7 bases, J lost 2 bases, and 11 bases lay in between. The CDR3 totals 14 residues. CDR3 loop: CASNGEVNTGELFF. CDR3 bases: TGTGCCAGCAATGGGGAGGTTAACACCGGGGAGCTGTTTTTT.

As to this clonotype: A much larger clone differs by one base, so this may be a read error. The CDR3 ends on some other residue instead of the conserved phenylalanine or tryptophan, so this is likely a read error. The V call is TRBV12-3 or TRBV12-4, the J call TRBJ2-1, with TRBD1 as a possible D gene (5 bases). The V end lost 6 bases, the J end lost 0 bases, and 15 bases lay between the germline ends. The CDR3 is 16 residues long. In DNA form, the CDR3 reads TGTGCCAGCAGCCCCATTGAAGGGGCCTCCTACAATGAGCAGTTCTCC. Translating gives CASSPIEGASYNEQFS.

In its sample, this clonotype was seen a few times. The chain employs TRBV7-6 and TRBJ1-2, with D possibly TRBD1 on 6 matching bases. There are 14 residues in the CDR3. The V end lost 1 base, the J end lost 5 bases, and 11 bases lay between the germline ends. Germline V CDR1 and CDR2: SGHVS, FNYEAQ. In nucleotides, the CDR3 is TGTGCCAGCAGCTTAGAGGCGGACAGTTATGGCTACACCTTC. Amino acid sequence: CASSLEADSYGYTF.

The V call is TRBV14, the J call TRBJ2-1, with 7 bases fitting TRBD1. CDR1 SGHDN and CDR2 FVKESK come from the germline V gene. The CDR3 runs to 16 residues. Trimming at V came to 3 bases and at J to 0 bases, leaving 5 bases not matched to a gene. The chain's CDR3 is CASSQTGFSSYNEQFF. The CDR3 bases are TGTGCCAGCAGCCAGACAGGGTTCAGCTCCTACAATGAGCAGTTCTTC. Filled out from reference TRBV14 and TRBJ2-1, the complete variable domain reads EAGVTQFPSHSVIEKGQTVTLRCDPISGHDNLYWYRRVMGKEIKFLLHFVKESKQDESGMPNNRFLAERTGGTYSTLKVQPAELEDSGVYFCASSQTGFSSYNEQFFGPGTRLTVL.

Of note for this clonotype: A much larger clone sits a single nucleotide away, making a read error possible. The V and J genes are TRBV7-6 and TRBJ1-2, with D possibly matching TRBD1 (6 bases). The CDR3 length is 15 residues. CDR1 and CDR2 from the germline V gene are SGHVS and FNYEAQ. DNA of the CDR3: TGTGTCAGCAGCACAAGGGACAAAAGAGACTATGGCTACACCTTC. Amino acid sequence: CVSSTRDKRDYGYTF.

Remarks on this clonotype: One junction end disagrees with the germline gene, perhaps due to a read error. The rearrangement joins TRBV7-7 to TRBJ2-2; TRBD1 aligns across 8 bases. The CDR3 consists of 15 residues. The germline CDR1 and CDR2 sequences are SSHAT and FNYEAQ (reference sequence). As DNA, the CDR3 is TGTGCTAGCACCCCAGGGGGCCCAAACACCGGGGAGCTGTTTTTT. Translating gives CASTPGGPNTGELFF. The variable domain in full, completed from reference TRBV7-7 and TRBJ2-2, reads GAGVSQSPRYKVTKRGQDVTLRCDPISSHATLYWYQQALGQGPEFLTYFNYEAQPDKSGLPSDRFSAERPEGSISTLTIQRTEQRDSAMYRCASTPGGPNTGELFFGEGSRLTVL.

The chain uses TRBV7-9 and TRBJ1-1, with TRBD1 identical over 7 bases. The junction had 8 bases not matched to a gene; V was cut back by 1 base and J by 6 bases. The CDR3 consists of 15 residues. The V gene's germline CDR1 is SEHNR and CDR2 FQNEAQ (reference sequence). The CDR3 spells CASSLGGRGRAEAFF. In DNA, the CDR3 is TGTGCCAGCAGCTTAGGAGGCAGGGGGAGAGCTGAAGCTTTCTTT. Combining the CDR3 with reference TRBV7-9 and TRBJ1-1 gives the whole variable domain DTGVSQNPRHKITKRGQNVTFRCDPISEHNRLYWYRQTLGQGPEFLTYFQNEAQLEKSRLLSDRFSAERPKGSFSTLEIQRTEQGDSAMYLCASSLGGRGRAEAFFGQGTRLTVV.

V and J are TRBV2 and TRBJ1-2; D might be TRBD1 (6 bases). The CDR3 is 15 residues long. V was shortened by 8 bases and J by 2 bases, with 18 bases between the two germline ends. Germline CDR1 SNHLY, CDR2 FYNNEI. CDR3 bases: TGTGCCAGCCCTTCAACCGGACAGCCCAACTATGGCTACACCTTC. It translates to CASPSTGQPNYGYTF. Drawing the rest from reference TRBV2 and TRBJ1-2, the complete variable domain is EPEVTQTPSHQVTQMGQEVILRCVPISNHLYFYWYRQILGQKVEFLVSFYNNEISEKSEIFDDQFSVERPDGSNFTLKIRSTKLEDSAMYFCASPSTGQPNYGYTFGSGTRLTVV.

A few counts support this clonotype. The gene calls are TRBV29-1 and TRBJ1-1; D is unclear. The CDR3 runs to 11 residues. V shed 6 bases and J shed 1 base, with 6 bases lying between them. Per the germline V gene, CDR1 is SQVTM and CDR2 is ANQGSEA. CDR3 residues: CSVSRNTEAFF. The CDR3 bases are TGCAGCGTCTCGAGGAACACTGAAGCTTTCTTT.